This T cell receptor (beta chain) was recorded in a study of shared clonotypes between healthy human individuals. Bulk PBMC genomic DNA spanned ten immunoSEQ deep plates. Sequencing was performed with immunoSEQ multiplex PCR; in TCRdb, only in-frame clones are kept and a portion is missing. The sample carries fewer than 600,000 clones, more than 70% recorded once. This clone was detected only once. The likely explanation is a read error, given a far larger clone one base away. The CDR3 is made up of 11 amino acids. V shed 3 bases and J shed 0 bases, with 0 bases lying between them. From germline, CDR1 is MGHDK and CDR2 SYGVNS.

The chain uses TRBV25-1 and TRBJ2-7; no clear D gene. The receptor was derived from a woman aged 40 to 55 in good health. Some clones in this sample may be carry-over from other donors' samples. Source material: PBMCs. The CDR3 DNA reads TGTGCCAGCAGTGACTCCTACGAGCAGTACTTC. Amino acids: CASSDSYEQYF.